The 10 T cell receptor beta chains in this list originate from one sample, sequenced in a study of shared clonotypes between healthy human individuals. Data came from immunoSEQ multiplex PCR; TCRdb stores just in-frame clones and leaves some out. Of millions of clones in the sample, around 90% are singletons; the top ten hold around 0.15%. The sequenced sample was naive CD4+ T cells sorted from blood. Stated subset: CD45RA+ positively selected. All receptors come from a man between 18 and 35 years old in good health.

As concerns this clone: Other DNA sequences in the sample encode the same CDR3. CDR3 in amino acids: CASSGQGYNSPLHF. The DNA for the CDR3 is TGTGCCAGCAGTGGACAGGGTTATAATTCACCCCTCCACTTT. The gene calls are TRBV6-1 and TRBJ1-6; TRBD1 matches at 7 bases. CDR3 length: 14 amino acids. The trim removed 4 bases at V and 4 bases at J, leaving 1 base unmatched. Per the germline V gene, CDR1 is MNHNS and CDR2 is SASEGT.

With respect to this clone: This may come from a read error, since a much larger clone is one base off. Different DNA sequences within this sample yield the same CDR3. V is TRBV7-2 and J is TRBJ2-5; no reliable D call. CDR3 length equals 11 residues. Germline assignment: CDR1 SGHTA and CDR2 FQGNSA. The germline V and J ends were trimmed by 4 bases and 4 bases, with 4 bases remaining between them. CDR3 in amino acids: CASSSLETQYF. CDR3 nucleotide sequence: TGTGCCAGCAGCTCCCTAGAGACCCAGTACTTC. The variable domain in full, completed from reference TRBV7-2 and TRBJ2-5, reads GAGVSQSPSNKVTEKGKDVELRCDPISGHTALYWYRQSLGQGLEFLIYFQGNSAPDKSGLPSDRFSAERTGGSVSTLTIQRTQQEDSAVYLCASSSLETQYFGPGTRLLVL.

This clone showed up just once. The J gene is TRBJ1-5, the V gene TRBV4-1; possibly TRBD1 for D (5 bases). Trimming removed 5 bases at V and 3 bases at J, with 17 bases between. Germline CDR1 reads MGHRA; CDR2 reads YSYEKL. This CDR3 contains 16 residues. Here the CDR3 reads CASSLEPTGPNQPQHF. The DNA of the CDR3 is TGCGCCAGCAGCTTAGAACCCACGGGGCCCAATCAGCCCCAGCATTTT.

This clone was found once. The gene calls are TRBV5-4 and TRBJ1-6; TRBD1 is a possible D gene (5 bases). Per germline, CDR1 SGHNT and CDR2 YYREEE (reference sequence). The CDR3 has 17 amino acids. V dropped 4 bases and J dropped 0 bases, with 14 bases sitting between them. The CDR3 spells CASSPGGAYSYNSPLHF. In DNA, the CDR3 is TGTGCCAGCAGCCCCGGTGGGGCTTACTCCTATAATTCACCCCTCCACTTT.

The rearrangement uses TRBV5-4 and TRBJ2-1, with 8 bases identical to TRBD2. Germline CDR1 and CDR2: SGHNT and YYREEE (reference sequence). J lost 7 bases, V lost 2 bases, and 11 bases had no gene match. CDR3 size: 16 residues. CDR3 DNA: TGTGCCAGCAGCTTTCCCGGGAGGGCCTCGCGGAATGAGCAGTTCTTC. Translated, it gives CASSFPGRASRNEQFF.

About this clone: This specimen includes other DNA sequences encoding the same CDR3. This rearrangement joins TRBV7-6 to TRBJ2-7, with TRBD1 matching 7 bases. Trimming took 5 bases from V and 2 from J; bases not matched to a gene: 6. The CDR3 loop spans 14 amino acids. Germline V gene sequence: CDR1 SGHVS, CDR2 FNYEAQ. CDR3 in DNA: TGTGCCAGCAGCCCACGACAGGGTCCCTACGAGCAGTACTTC. Translating gives CASSPRQGPYEQYF.

The rearrangement joins TRBV9 to TRBJ2-1; TRBD2 is a possible D gene (6 bases). Germline V gene data show CDR1 as SGDLS and CDR2 as YYNGEE. With 2 bases removed from V and 8 bases from J, the gap between germline ends came to 17 bases. The CDR3 contains 15 residues. CDR3 residues: CASSVSRDSAHEQFF. CDR3 nucleotide sequence: TGTGCCAGCAGCGTCAGCCGGGACTCGGCACATGAGCAGTTCTTC.

V and J are TRBV7-2 and TRBJ1-2, with D perhaps matching TRBD1 (5 bases). Trimming pared 5 bases from V and 8 bases from J, leaving 18 bases between. The length of the CDR3 is 14 residues. Germline CDR1 reads SGHTA; CDR2 reads FQGNSA. CDR3 nucleotide sequence: TGTGCCAGCAGCGCCGGGACGGGTATACGGGGCTACACCTTC. Protein: CASSAGTGIRGYTF.

This clone came up once. The V gene is TRBV10-2, the J gene TRBJ1-4; D remains ambiguous. With 7 bases removed from V and 4 bases from J, the gap between germline ends came to 10 bases. Germline V gene sequence: CDR1 WSHSY, CDR2 SAAADI. The CDR3 has 13 residues. The chain's CDR3 is CASTRGNNEKLFF. In DNA, the CDR3 is TGCGCCAGCACACGGGGAAATAATGAAAAACTGTTTTTT.

This clone is a singleton in its sample. The chain is built from TRBV30 and TRBJ2-7, with D perhaps matching TRBD1 (5 bases). The germline CDR1 and CDR2 sequences are GTSNPN and SVGIG (reference sequence). There are 12 residues in the CDR3. Between the trimmed V and J ends, which lost 1 base and 5 bases, there was a span of 9 bases. DNA of the CDR3: TGTGCCTGGAGTGGGCAGGGCCACGAGCAGTACTTC. As protein: CAWSGQGHEQYF.